Below, 16 T cell receptor beta chains from the same sample are listed, as sequenced in a study of liver allograft versus peripheral blood T cells. For the study at large: Repertoires from peripheral blood of liver transplant recipients were compared with those inside their transplanted livers.

TCRdb reanalysed the reads using MiXCR and keeps one entry per CDR3 protein. The data contain around 6,000 distinct CDR3 sequences, approximately 15% of them singletons. Receptors were obtained from a human patient who had a liver transplant. The T cells may come from the graft donor.

This clonotype has more than one count but fewer than ten. A much larger clone differs by one base, so this may be a read error. V and J are TRBV15 and TRBJ2-3, with 10 nucleotides matching TRBD2. This CDR3 spans 18 amino acids. Per the germline V gene, CDR1 is LNHNV and CDR2 is YYDKDF (reference sequence). CDR3 in amino acids: CVTSRAPTSGTSTDTQYF. CDR3 nucleotide sequence: TGTGTCACCAGCAGAGCCCCTACTAGCGGGACTAGCACAGATACGCAGTATTTT.

By share, this clonotype ranks as medium-sized (0.01 to 0.1%). The chain carries TRBV27 and TRBJ2-3; 14 bases agree with TRBD2. This CDR3 spans 14 amino acids. Germline V gene lookup returns CDR1 MNHEY and CDR2 SMNVEV (reference sequence). The ends lost 8 bases at V and 6 bases at J; junction bases unmatched: 4. CDR3 in DNA: TGTGCCAGCGGGACTAGCGGGGGTGGGGATACGCAGTATTTT. Its protein product is CASGTSGGGDTQYF.

This chain connects TRBV7-9 to TRBJ2-3, with a possible D match to TRBD2 (6 bases). This CDR3 spans 13 amino acids. CDR1 is SEHNR, CDR2 FQNEAQ, per germline (reference sequence). V was trimmed by 5 bases and J by 7 bases, leaving 13 bases between them. Here the CDR3 DNA reads TGTGCCAGCAGCAGGGGTAGCGGAAATACGCAGTATTTT. It yields the protein CASSRGSGNTQYF.

Within the sample, this clonotype is medium-sized. This chain uses TRBV11-2 with TRBJ2-6, with a tentative D call TRBD1 (6 bases). Trimming removed 5 bases at V and 1 base at J, with 9 bases between. This CDR3 has 15 residues. Germline V gives CDR1 SGHAT, CDR2 FQNNGV. The CDR3 DNA follows: TGTGCCAGCAGCGGCACAGGGTCTGGGGCCAACGTCCTGACTTTC. Protein sequence: CASSGTGSGANVLTF.

This clonotype is categorized as medium-sized (0.01 to 0.1%). The gene calls are TRBV6-6 and TRBJ1-5; D uncertain. Trimming removed 8 bases from V and 5 bases from J, with 19 bases in between. Germline V gene lookup returns CDR1 MNHNY and CDR2 SVGAGI (reference sequence). The CDR3 runs 15 residues. CDR3 sequence reads: CASVRGPIGDQPQHF. The CDR3 DNA sequence: TGTGCCAGCGTGCGCGGGCCTATTGGAGATCAGCCCCAGCATTTT.

CDR3 bases: TGTGCCTGGACCGGGAATTCACCCCTCCACTTT. Translation: CAWTGNSPLHF. V and J are TRBV30 and TRBJ1-6; D not resolved. There are 11 residues in the CDR3. V dropped 4 bases and J dropped 7 bases, with 5 bases sitting between them. Germline V gives CDR1 GTSNPN, CDR2 SVGIG (reference sequence).

This clonotype is medium-sized (0.01 to 0.1%) in the sample. The chain's CDR3 is CAISDFGQGGYEQYF. CDR3 sequence (DNA): TGTGCCATCAGTGATTTTGGACAGGGGGGATACGAGCAGTACTTC. The V gene is TRBV10-3, the J gene TRBJ2-7; 10 bases are a match to TRBD1. V shed 3 bases and J 4 bases; nucleotides not matched to a gene: 6. The CDR3 has 15 residues. Per the germline V gene, CDR1 is ENHRY and CDR2 is SYGVKD.

This clonotype is categorized as medium-sized. The chain combines TRBV30 with TRBJ2-7, with D unclear. Trimming left V 0 bases short and J 6 bases short, with 12 bases between. Germline-derived CDR1 and CDR2 are GTSNPN and SVGIG (reference sequence). CDR3 length: 13 amino acids. CDR3 amino acids: CAWSVKGLGEQYF. CDR3 nucleotide sequence: TGTGCCTGGAGTGTAAAGGGTCTGGGCGAGCAGTACTTC.

This clonotype was seen more than once but under ten times. The V call is TRBV19, the J call TRBJ2-7; the D is unclear. The CDR3 is made up of 14 amino acids. In germline, CDR1 is LNHDA, CDR2 SQIVND (reference sequence). V lost 7 bases and J lost 0, with 13 bases in between. CDR3 region: CASKFQSDSYEQYF. Here the CDR3 DNA reads TGTGCCAGTAAGTTCCAGTCCGACTCCTACGAGCAGTACTTC.

Remarks on this clonotype: A junction boundary mismatches the germline segment, possibly from a read error. J is TRBJ1-5 and V is TRBV10-1, with D unclear. Germline assignment: CDR1 WNHNN and CDR2 SYGVQD (reference sequence). This CDR3 spans 13 amino acids. CDR3 residues: CASSERWDQLQHF. In DNA, the CDR3 is TGCGCCAGCAGTGAGCGCTGGGATCAGCTCCAGCATTTT.

This clonotype was observed many times. The chain uses TRBV19 and TRBJ2-3; D gene ambiguous. Trimming shortened V by 0 bases and J by 0 bases, and 7 bases separated the two germline ends. Germline V gives CDR1 LNHDA, CDR2 SQIVND (reference sequence). This CDR3 is 15 amino acids long. CDR3 amino acids: CASSIDGSSTDTQYF. The CDR3 DNA reads as TGTGCCAGTAGTATAGACGGGTCTAGCACAGATACGCAGTATTTT.

This clonotype ranks as medium-sized. The chain uses TRBV6-1 and TRBJ2-4; 8 bases match TRBD2. There are 15 residues in the CDR3. Trimming took 2 bases from V and 1 from J; bases not matched to a gene: 1. The V gene's germline CDR1 is MNHNS and CDR2 SASEGT. CDR3 bases: TGTGCCAGCAGTGAACGGGAGGGGGCCAAAAACATTCAGTACTTC. As protein: CASSEREGAKNIQYF.

By share of the sample, this clonotype is medium-sized. The chain has TRBV19 and TRBJ2-6; TRBD1 might be the D (5 bases). V dropped 2 bases and J dropped 1 base, with 6 bases sitting between them. This CDR3 is built from 15 residues. Germline CDR1 LNHDA, CDR2 SQIVND (reference sequence). CDR3 loop: CASSISGSGANVLTF. CDR3 sequence (DNA): TGTGCCAGTAGTATATCAGGGTCTGGGGCCAACGTCCTGACTTTC.

Points on this clonotype: A much larger clonotype is one base distant, so this may be a read error. The J gene is TRBJ1-1, the V gene TRBV18; D is uncertain. This CDR3 is built from 14 residues. V was shortened by 3 bases and J by 5 bases, with 13 bases between the two germline ends. In germline, CDR1 is KGHSH, CDR2 LQKENI. CDR3 sequence reads: CASSPDTVGTEAFF. CDR3 sequence (DNA): TGTGCCAGCTCACCCGACACGGTGGGGACTGAAGCTTTCTTT.

This rearrangement joins TRBV29-1 to TRBJ1-4; D not certain. The CDR3 is made up of 13 amino acids. The germline CDR1 and CDR2 sequences are SQVTM and ANQGSEA. V was shortened by 4 bases and J by 4 bases, with 10 bases between the two germline ends. The CDR3 region is CSVVPDFNEKLFF. The DNA for the CDR3 is TGCAGCGTTGTACCAGATTTTAATGAAAAACTGTTTTTT.

This sequence joins TRBV20-1 and TRBJ1-4; D may be TRBD1 (6 bases). V gave up 3 bases and J gave up 2 bases, with 13 bases separating them. The germline V gene encodes CDR1 DFQATT and CDR2 SNEGSKA (reference sequence). This CDR3 is built from 15 residues. The CDR3 spells CSARKGGGTNEKLFF. The CDR3 bases are TGCAGTGCTAGGAAGGGGGGTGGGACTAATGAAAAACTGTTTTTT.